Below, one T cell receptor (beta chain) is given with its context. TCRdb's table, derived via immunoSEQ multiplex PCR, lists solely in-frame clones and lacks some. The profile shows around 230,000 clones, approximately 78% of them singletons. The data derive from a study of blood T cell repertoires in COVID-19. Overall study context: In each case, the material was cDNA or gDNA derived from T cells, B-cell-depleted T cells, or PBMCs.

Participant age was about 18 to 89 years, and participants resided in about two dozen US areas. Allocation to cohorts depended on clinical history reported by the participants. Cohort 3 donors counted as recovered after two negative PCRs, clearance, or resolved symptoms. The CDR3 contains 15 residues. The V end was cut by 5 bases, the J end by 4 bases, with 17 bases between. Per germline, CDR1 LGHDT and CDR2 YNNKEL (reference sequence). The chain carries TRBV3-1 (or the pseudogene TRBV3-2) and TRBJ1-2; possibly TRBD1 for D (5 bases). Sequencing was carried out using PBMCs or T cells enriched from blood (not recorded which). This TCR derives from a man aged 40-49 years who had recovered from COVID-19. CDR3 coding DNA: TGTGCCAGCAGCTTAAAGGGCGGGGCTCGCTATGGCTACACCTTC. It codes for CASSLKGGARYGYTF.